The clone carrying this T cell receptor beta chain occurred many times. Serving as healthy controls were blood bank volunteers based in Maryland, USA. The method for making cDNA was 5'RACE, and it used 10-nucleotide random UMIs. TCRdb redid the calling of the 5' RACE reads with MiXCR, one entry per CDR3 protein. The sample includes about 51,000 distinct CDR3 sequences, around 17% seen only once; the top ten take 4.4%. The data were obtained in a study of neurological immune-mediated disorders. Germline V CDR1 and CDR2: LGHNA, YSLEER. The CDR3 length is 15 residues. V shed 3 bases and J shed 4 bases, with 16 bases lying between them.

V and J are TRBV4-3 and TRBJ2-7; the D gene could be TRBD1 or TRBD2 (5 bases each). Sequencing was carried out using PBMCs. The TCR originated in a man aged 60 to 69 in good health. CDR3 bases: TGCGCCAGCAGCCACACGACAGCGGCAAGGTACGAGCAGTACTTC. Translated: CASSHTTAARYEQYF.